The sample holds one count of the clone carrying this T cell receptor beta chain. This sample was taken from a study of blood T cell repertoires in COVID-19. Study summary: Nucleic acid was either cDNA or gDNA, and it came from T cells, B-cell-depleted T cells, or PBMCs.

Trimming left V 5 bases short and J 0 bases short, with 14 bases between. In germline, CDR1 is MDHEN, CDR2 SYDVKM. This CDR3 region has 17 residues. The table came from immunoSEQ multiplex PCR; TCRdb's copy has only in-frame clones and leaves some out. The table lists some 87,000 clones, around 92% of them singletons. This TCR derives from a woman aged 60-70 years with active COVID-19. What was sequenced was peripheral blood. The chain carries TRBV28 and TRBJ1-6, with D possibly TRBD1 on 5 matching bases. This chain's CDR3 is CASSNRQTTSYNSPLHF. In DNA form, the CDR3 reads TGTGCCAGCAGTAACCGACAGACGACCTCCTATAATTCACCCCTCCACTTT.